This TCR beta chain was captured in a study of technical replicates of blood from four donors. The method was immunoSEQ multiplex PCR; TCRdb's version includes in-frame clones alone and lacks a portion of them. The table includes over 80,000 clones, approximately 96% detected once. Material: T cells isolated from PBMCs. The TCR comes from a human donor in good health.

The CDR3 DNA reads as TGTGCCAGTAGCAATGACTTAACCCCACACTACGAGCAGTACTTC. It translates to CASSNDLTPHYEQYF. The chain carries TRBV19 and TRBJ2-7; D uncertain. The CDR3 totals 15 residues. Per the germline V gene, CDR1 is LNHDA and CDR2 is SQIVND (reference sequence). The V end was cut by 6 bases, the J end by 3 bases, with 18 bases between. Combining the CDR3 with reference TRBV19 and TRBJ2-7 gives the whole variable domain DGGITQSPKYLFRKEGQNVTLSCEQNLNHDAMYWYRQDPGQGLRLIYYSQIVNDFQKGDIAEGYSVSREKKESFPLTVTSAQKNPTAFYLCASSNDLTPHYEQYFGPGTRLTVT.